One and the same sample provided the 16 T cell receptor beta chains below, sequenced in a study of a mutant IDH1 vaccine in newly diagnosed glioma. Sequencing used immunoSEQ multiplex PCR; TCRdb keeps in-frame clones, though not all of them. In the table there are about 92,000 clones, 80% to 90% of which are singletons. The time point was: baseline, week 1 (first vaccination visit). Noted treatment: pre-vaccination baseline after standard-of-care therapy. This material consisted of PBMCs, taken from a glioma patient treated with radiotherapy, temozolomide or both. All receptors come from a woman aged 45-59 years with glioma.

In this sample, this clone turned up once. J is TRBJ2-1 and V is TRBV14, with D unclear. CDR1 is SGHDN and CDR2 is FVKESK in the germline V gene. This CDR3 is built from 16 residues. With 0 bases removed from V and 2 bases from J, the gap between germline ends came to 11 bases. The CDR3 sequence is CASSQESAATYNEQFF. The CDR3 DNA sequence: TGTGCCAGCAGCCAAGAGTCGGCGGCGACCTACAATGAGCAGTTCTTC.

This chain uses TRBV10-3 with TRBJ1-1; no reliable D call. Per the germline V gene, CDR1 is ENHRY and CDR2 is SYGVKD. V was pared by 5 bases and J by 0 bases, with 4 bases between. The CDR3 length is 12 residues. In nucleotides, the CDR3 is TGTGCCATCAGTCCCATGAACACTGAAGCTTTCTTT. Residues: CAISPMNTEAFF.

This clone was seen a single time. The rearrangement links TRBV4-1 to TRBJ2-3; TRBD2 aligns across 12 bases. J lost 3 bases, V lost 5 bases, and 3 bases had no gene match. The length of the CDR3 is 15 residues. From germline, CDR1 is MGHRA and CDR2 YSYEKL. CDR3 region: CASSASGGATDTQYF. In DNA, the CDR3 is TGCGCCAGCAGCGCTAGCGGGGGGGCAACAGATACGCAGTATTTT.

This chain links TRBV11-3 with TRBJ2-7; possibly TRBD1 or TRBD2 for D (6 bases each). This CDR3 comprises 14 residues. CDR1 SGHNT and CDR2 YENEEA come from the germline V gene. Trimming removed 2 bases from V and 2 bases from J, with 10 bases in between. For the CDR3, the DNA is TGTGCCAGCAGCTTACCGGGGGCCACCTACGAGCAGTACTTC. It codes for CASSLPGATYEQYF.

The chain employs TRBV6-5 and TRBJ2-5; D gene ambiguous. This CDR3 has 13 residues. V lost 2 bases to trimming and J lost 5 bases, with 9 bases between them. The V gene's germline CDR1 is MNHEY and CDR2 SVGAGI. The CDR3, as DNA: TGTGCCAGCAGTTACCGGACGTATGAGACCCAGTACTTC. Protein product: CASSYRTYETQYF.

The chain employs TRBV5-4 and TRBJ1-2; 9 bases are a match to TRBD1. The CDR3 length is 16 residues. Germline V gene sequence: CDR1 SGHNT, CDR2 YYREEE (reference sequence). With 4 bases clipped from V and 2 bases from J, the junction kept 9 bases outside the gene matches. The CDR3 DNA follows: TGTGCCAGCAGCCCCCGGGACAGGGCTTTAAACTATGGCTACACCTTC. Protein: CASSPRDRALNYGYTF.

This clone was seen once. This rearrangement joins TRBV6-1 to TRBJ1-2, with TRBD1 identical over 7 bases. The V and J ends lost 3 bases and 2 bases, in that order; junction bases with no gene match: 3. The CDR3 is 14 residues long. Germline lookup yields CDR1 MNHNS and CDR2 SASEGT. CDR3 sequence reads: CASSEGQPNYGYTF. The DNA for the CDR3 is TGTGCCAGCAGTGAGGGACAGCCGAACTATGGCTACACCTTC.

This clone is a singleton in its sample. The V gene is TRBV10-3, the J gene TRBJ1-4; D ambiguous. This CDR3 spans 15 amino acids. In germline, CDR1 is ENHRY, CDR2 SYGVKD. The V end lost 0 bases, the J end lost 4 bases, and 9 bases lay between the germline ends. The CDR3 is CAISESGGLNEKLFF. Here the CDR3 DNA reads TGTGCCATCAGTGAGTCAGGAGGGCTTAATGAAAAACTGTTTTTT.

This clone came up a few times. Written as DNA, the CDR3 is TGCGCCAGCAGCCCCCAAGGACAGGGCCCACCCACCATATATTTT. This sequence encodes CASSPQGQGPPTIYF. The chain combines TRBV5-1 with TRBJ1-3; 8 bases fit TRBD1. The CDR3 contains 15 residues. Germline lookup yields CDR1 SGHRS and CDR2 YFSETQ. V was pared by 4 bases and J by 9 bases, with 12 bases of the junction left unmatched.

The chain uses TRBV11-2 and TRBJ1-1; TRBD1 matches 7 bases. Unmatched junction bases numbered 3, after V lost 0 bases and J lost 5 bases. The CDR3 has 14 residues. The V gene's germline CDR1 is SGHAT and CDR2 FQNNGV. The CDR3: CASSLEAGGTEAFF. For the CDR3, the DNA is TGTGCCAGCAGCTTAGAAGCAGGGGGGACTGAAGCTTTCTTT.

The V call is TRBV7-2, the J call TRBJ2-1; 8 bases line up with TRBD1. The V gene's germline CDR1 is SGHTA and CDR2 FQGNSA. The CDR3 runs to 15 residues. The J segment lost 5 bases and the V segment lost 5 bases, leaving 8 bases of the junction unmatched. CDR3 nucleotides: TGTGCCAGCAGCACCGGACAGGGTCTAAACAATGAGCAGTTCTTC. Protein product: CASSTGQGLNNEQFF.

This chain connects TRBV19 to TRBJ2-7; D gene ambiguous. This CDR3 is 12 amino acids long. Germline assignment: CDR1 LNHDA and CDR2 SQIVND (reference sequence). Trimming took 7 bases from V and 3 from J, leaving 10 bases between them. The CDR3 DNA reads TGTGCCAGTACTGGTGCAGGCTACGAGCAGTACTTC. Its translation: CASTGAGYEQYF.

V gene TRBV19 combines with J gene TRBJ1-1; tentatively, D is TRBD1 (6 bases). Trimming removed 6 bases at V and 7 bases at J, with 18 bases between. The V gene's germline CDR1 is LNHDA and CDR2 SQIVND (reference sequence). The CDR3 contains 14 residues. CDR3 amino acids: CASRVQGGVGEAFF. CDR3 nucleotides: TGTGCCAGTAGGGTACAGGGCGGTGTTGGTGAAGCTTTCTTT.

As concerns this clone: Other DNA sequences in this specimen translate into the identical CDR3. The chain is built from TRBV9 and TRBJ2-1; 10 bases fit TRBD2. V shed 3 bases, J shed 5 bases, and the junction held 5 bases outside the gene matches. The germline gives CDR1 SGDLS, CDR2 YYNGEE. This CDR3 has 15 residues. The CDR3 region is CASSASGGANNEQFF. The CDR3 DNA reads TGTGCCAGCAGCGCCAGCGGGGGGGCCAACAATGAGCAGTTCTTC. The variable domain in full, completed from reference TRBV9 and TRBJ2-1, reads DSGVTQTPKHLITATGQRVTLRCSPRSGDLSVYWYQQSLDQGLQFLIQYYNGEERAKGNILERFSAQQFPDLHSELNLSSLELGDSALYFCASSASGGANNEQFFGPGTRLTVL.

This sequence joins TRBV7-2 and TRBJ2-7; D ambiguous. Germline CDR1 and CDR2: SGHTA and FQGNSA. The V and J ends lost 0 bases and 0 bases respectively, with 9 bases between them. The CDR3 runs to 15 residues. As DNA, the CDR3 is TGTGCCAGCAGCTTAGCGTACACCTCCTCCTACGAGCAGTACTTC. Its protein is CASSLAYTSSYEQYF.

The rearrangement joins TRBV5-1 to TRBJ1-6; 7 bases line up with TRBD1. Germline V CDR1 and CDR2: SGHRS, YFSETQ. This CDR3 contains 14 residues. V lost 3 bases and J lost 6; bases outside the gene matches: 3. CDR3 loop: CASSSGTVNSPLHF. CDR3 in DNA: TGCGCCAGCAGCTCCGGGACAGTTAATTCACCCCTCCACTTT.